The 24 T cell receptor beta chains presented below share a single source sample, sequenced in a study of blood T cell repertoires in COVID-19. Libraries were prepared by immunoSEQ multiplex PCR; TCRdb keeps only in-frame clonotypes and omits some of them. The sample records about 300,000 clones, approximately 85% being singletons. The sample comprised peripheral blood. The receptor source for this set is a woman in her forties or fifties with acute or convalescent COVID-19.

This chain uses TRBV27 with TRBJ2-1; no firm D call. V was shortened by 4 bases and J by 4 bases, with 8 bases between the two germline ends. Germline CDR1 and CDR2: MNHEY and SMNVEV (reference sequence). The CDR3 totals 13 residues. The CDR3 region is CASSWSRYNEQFF. Here the CDR3 DNA reads TGTGCCAGCAGTTGGTCCAGGTACAATGAGCAGTTCTTC.

This clone appeared a single time. The chain carries TRBV11-2 and TRBJ2-7; tentatively, D is TRBD2 (5 bases). The germline gives CDR1 SGHAT, CDR2 FQNNGV. V was cut by 1 base and J by 7 bases, with 17 bases left in between. This CDR3 contains 15 residues. This chain's CDR3 is CASSLVEGLVLEQYF. CDR3 coding DNA: TGTGCCAGCAGCTTAGTCGAGGGATTGGTATTAGAGCAGTACTTC.

The chain combines TRBV7-9 with TRBJ2-3, with TRBD1 matching over 8 bases. Trimming removed 5 bases from V and 1 base from J; junction bases left unmatched: 2. The germline CDR1 and CDR2 sequences are SEHNR and FQNEAQ (reference sequence). This CDR3 region has 14 residues. The CDR3 loop is CASSLDRGTDTQYF. CDR3 bases: TGTGCCAGCAGCCTGGACAGGGGCACAGATACGCAGTATTTT.

V usage is TRBV5-1 and J usage is TRBJ2-3; D perhaps matches TRBD2 (6 bases). CDR3 size: 15 residues. Germline V CDR1 and CDR2: SGHRS, YFSETQ. The germline V and J ends were trimmed by 0 bases and 4 bases, with 12 bases remaining between them. This CDR3 reads CASSLGLGLSDTQYF. The CDR3 DNA reads as TGCGCCAGCAGCTTGGGACTAGGGCTGTCAGATACGCAGTATTTT.

This clone was counted only a few times. The chain uses TRBV7-2 and TRBJ2-1; TRBD2 aligns across 7 bases. Per germline, CDR1 SGHTA and CDR2 FQGNSA. The CDR3 has 15 amino acids. Trimming removed 2 bases from V and 7 bases from J; junction bases left unmatched: 8. CDR3 bases: TGTGCCAGCAGCTTACGGCGAGCGGGAAGGAATGAGCAGTTCTTC. It is translated as CASSLRRAGRNEQFF.

The chain links TRBV12-2 to TRBJ1-2. TRBV12-2 is assigned pseudogene status. The CDR3 is 16 amino acids. CDR3 sequence: CASRLARFEELYGYTF. The CDR3 DNA follows: TGTGCAAGTCGCTTAGCCCGCTTCGAGGAGCTCTATGGCTACACCTTC.

The rearrangement uses TRBV27 and TRBJ1-4; possible D gene TRBD1, 5 bases. V was clipped by 3 bases and J by 7 bases, with 12 bases between them. This CDR3 is 14 amino acids long. Germline assignment: CDR1 MNHEY and CDR2 SMNVEV (reference sequence). This CDR3 is CASSFWGEGEKLFF. The CDR3, as DNA: TGTGCCAGCAGTTTCTGGGGGGAAGGTGAAAAACTGTTTTTT.

This sequence joins TRBV6-5 and TRBJ2-1, with TRBD2 matching over 9 bases. There are 15 residues in the CDR3. V trimming: 6 bases; J trimming: 2 bases; junction bases outside the gene matches: 5. Germline values: CDR1 MNHEY, CDR2 SVGAGI. The CDR3 protein is CASRVAGVPYNEQFF. The CDR3 DNA is TGTGCCAGCAGGGTAGCGGGAGTTCCCTACAATGAGCAGTTCTTC.

The chain combines TRBV29-1 with TRBJ1-1, with a weak D call TRBD1 (5 bases). V was pared by 2 bases and J by 1 base, with 5 bases between. CDR1 and CDR2 from the germline V gene are SQVTM and ANQGSEA. The CDR3 has 12 amino acids. The CDR3 spells CSVEQGNTEAFF. The CDR3 nucleotides read TGCAGCGTTGAACAGGGGAACACTGAAGCTTTCTTT. Full variable domain (remainder filled in from reference TRBV29-1 and TRBJ1-1): SAVISQKPSRDICQRGTSLTIQCQVDSQVTMMFWYRQQPGQSLTLIATANQGSEATYESGFVIDKFPISRPNLTFSTLTVSNMSPEDSSIYLCSVEQGNTEAFFGQGTRLTVV.

This chain links TRBV7-3 with TRBJ2-2; 7 nucleotides agree with TRBD2. V dropped 3 bases and J dropped 7; count of bases not matched to a gene: 11. This CDR3 comprises 16 residues. Germline CDR1 is SGHTA and CDR2 is FQGTGA. CDR3 coding DNA: TGTGCCAGCAGCTTCGGGCTAGCGGAGATGGGCGGGGAGCTGTTTTTT. Its protein product is CASSFGLAEMGGELFF.

This chain connects TRBV29-1 to TRBJ1-1; 9 nucleotides align to TRBD1. Losses at the gene ends were 6 bases for V and 4 bases for J; bases not matched to a gene: 6. The CDR3 is 13 residues long. CDR1 is SQVTM, CDR2 ANQGSEA, per germline. As DNA, the CDR3 is TGCAGCGTAACAGGGGGCGGGGGCACTGAAGCTTTCTTT. It specifies CSVTGGGGTEAFF.

The V gene is TRBV10-3, the J gene TRBJ1-1, with D unclear. V lost 1 base to trimming and J lost 4 bases, with 10 bases between them. Germline CDR1 reads ENHRY; CDR2 reads SYGVKD. The CDR3 extends over 14 amino acids. The DNA of the CDR3 is TGTGCCATCAGTGAGTACAGTCTGGGCACTGAAGCTTTCTTT. This sequence encodes CAISEYSLGTEAFF.

This clone has just a few counts. The rearrangement joins TRBV5-4 to TRBJ1-2; TRBD1 aligns across 10 bases. Per germline, CDR1 SGHNT and CDR2 YYREEE (reference sequence). V was pared by 4 bases and J by 12 bases, with 9 bases of the junction left unmatched. The CDR3 runs 13 residues. The CDR3 spells CASSPGDRGRDTF. The CDR3 DNA reads TGTGCCAGCAGCCCGGGGGACAGGGGACGAGACACCTTC.

This chain joins TRBV28 and TRBJ1-2, with 8 bases identical to TRBD1. Per the germline V gene, CDR1 is MDHEN and CDR2 is SYDVKM. Trimming at V came to 5 bases and at J to 2 bases, leaving 7 bases not matched to a gene. The CDR3 spans 15 residues. The CDR3 DNA is TGTGCCAGCAGTGTCCGGGGACAGGTCAACTATGGCTACACCTTC. Its translation is CASSVRGQVNYGYTF.

As regards this clone: At the DNA level, this CDR3 is encoded by other sequences in the same sample as well. CDR3 region: CSVARRMNTEAFF. As DNA, the CDR3 is TGCAGCGTCGCGAGAAGAATGAACACTGAAGCTTTCTTT. V and J are TRBV29-1 and TRBJ1-1; D is undetermined. The CDR3 has 13 amino acids. Germline CDR1 SQVTM, CDR2 ANQGSEA. V lost 6 bases and J 0 bases, leaving 11 bases between the germline ends.

This chain uses TRBV6-5 with TRBJ2-7; 7 bases line up with TRBD1. Trimming cost V 11 bases and J 6 bases; bases outside gene matches: 10. Germline loops: CDR1 MNHEY, CDR2 SVGAGI. The CDR3 consists of 12 residues. The CDR3 region has the DNA TGTGCCGGGGGCAGGGGGACGAGCGAGCAGTACTTC. Residues: CAGGRGTSEQYF.

V and J are TRBV5-5 and TRBJ1-2; D is uncertain. The CDR3 extends over 15 amino acids. The V gene lost 1 base and the J gene lost 4 bases, with 14 bases spanning the gap. From germline, CDR1 is SGHKS and CDR2 YYEKEE (reference sequence). CDR3 sequence: CASSLRIGVIYGYTF. As DNA, the CDR3 is TGTGCCAGCAGCTTGCGTATCGGGGTTATCTATGGCTACACCTTC.

The chain is built from TRBV27 and TRBJ2-7; the D gene is possibly TRBD1 (7 bases). CDR3 length equals 14 residues. The germline gives CDR1 MNHEY, CDR2 SMNVEV (reference sequence). V lost 3 bases, J lost 3 bases, and 12 bases lay in between. The CDR3 loop reads CASSLRRDSYEQYF. The CDR3, as DNA: TGTGCCAGCAGTTTGAGGAGGGACAGCTACGAGCAGTACTTC.

The rearrangement links TRBV7-2 to TRBJ1-3; 7 bases agree with TRBD1. From germline, CDR1 is SGHTA and CDR2 FQGNSA. Trimming removed 5 bases from V and 4 bases from J; junction bases left unmatched: 11. There are 16 residues in the CDR3. The CDR3 sequence: CASSAYRGNVGNTIYF. For the CDR3, the DNA is TGTGCCAGCAGCGCCTACAGGGGAAACGTCGGAAACACCATATATTTT.

V gene TRBV19 combines with J gene TRBJ1-5, with TRBD1 matching 12 bases. The germline CDR1 and CDR2 sequences are LNHDA and SQIVND (reference sequence). Germline trimming cut 6 bases from V and 5 bases from J; bases unmatched to any gene: 14. CDR3 length: 18 residues. CDR3 sequence: CASRPHPGQGALDQPQHF. Here the CDR3 DNA reads TGTGCCAGTAGACCACACCCGGGACAGGGGGCATTAGATCAGCCCCAGCATTTT.

The J gene is TRBJ1-5, the V gene TRBV27, with no clear D. V lost 4 bases and J 7 bases, leaving 26 bases between the germline ends. This CDR3 has 18 residues. The germline CDR1 and CDR2 sequences are MNHEY and SMNVEV (reference sequence). DNA of the CDR3: TGTGCCAGCAGTTCAGGTAGGGCGGGCCTATATGCACCCCAGCCCCAGCATTTT. Translation gives CASSSGRAGLYAPQPQHF.

This chain joins TRBV7-9 and TRBJ1-1, with a possible D match to TRBD1 (5 bases). CDR1 and CDR2 (germline): SEHNR, FQNEAQ (reference sequence). Trimming removed 7 bases from V and 8 bases from J, with 17 bases in between. CDR3 size: 13 residues. The CDR3 DNA reads as TGTGCCAGCACCCGGGGGGAGGCGCGGGAAGCTTTCTTT. Translating it yields CASTRGEAREAFF.

The gene calls are TRBV24-1 and TRBJ2-5, with 7 bases fitting TRBD2. This CDR3 is built from 15 residues. Germline V lookup: CDR1 KGHDR, CDR2 SFDVKD. V lost 0 bases, J lost 3 bases, and 3 bases stayed unmatched. CDR3 sequence (DNA): TGTGCCACCAGTGATTTGGGCCTAGCGGAAGAGACCCAGTACTTC. Its protein is CATSDLGLAEETQYF.

This rearrangement joins TRBV2 to TRBJ2-5, with 9 bases matching TRBD2. The V and J ends lost 7 bases and 1 base, in that order; junction bases with no gene match: 7. There are 15 residues in the CDR3. Germline CDR1 reads SNHLY; CDR2 reads FYNNEI. For the CDR3, the DNA is TGTGCCAGCAACGCGGGACTAGCTATCCAAGAGACCCAGTACTTC. Protein sequence: CASNAGLAIQETQYF. Filled out from reference TRBV2 and TRBJ2-5, the complete variable domain reads EPEVTQTPSHQVTQMGQEVILRCVPISNHLYFYWYRQILGQKVEFLVSFYNNEISEKSEIFDDQFSVERPDGSNFTLKIRSTKLEDSAMYFCASNAGLAIQETQYFGPGTRLLVL.